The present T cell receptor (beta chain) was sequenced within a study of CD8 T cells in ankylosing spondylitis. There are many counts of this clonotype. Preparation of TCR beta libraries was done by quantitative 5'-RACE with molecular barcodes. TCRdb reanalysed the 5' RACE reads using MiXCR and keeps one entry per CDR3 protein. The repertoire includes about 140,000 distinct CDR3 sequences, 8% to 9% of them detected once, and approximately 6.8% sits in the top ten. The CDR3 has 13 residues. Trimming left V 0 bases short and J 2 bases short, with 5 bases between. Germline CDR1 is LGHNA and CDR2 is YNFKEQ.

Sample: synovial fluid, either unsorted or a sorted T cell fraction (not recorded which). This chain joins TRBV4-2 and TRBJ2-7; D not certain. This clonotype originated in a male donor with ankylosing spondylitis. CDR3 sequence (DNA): TGTGCCAGCAGCCAAGACTGGGCCTACGAGCAGTACTTC. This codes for CASSQDWAYEQYF.